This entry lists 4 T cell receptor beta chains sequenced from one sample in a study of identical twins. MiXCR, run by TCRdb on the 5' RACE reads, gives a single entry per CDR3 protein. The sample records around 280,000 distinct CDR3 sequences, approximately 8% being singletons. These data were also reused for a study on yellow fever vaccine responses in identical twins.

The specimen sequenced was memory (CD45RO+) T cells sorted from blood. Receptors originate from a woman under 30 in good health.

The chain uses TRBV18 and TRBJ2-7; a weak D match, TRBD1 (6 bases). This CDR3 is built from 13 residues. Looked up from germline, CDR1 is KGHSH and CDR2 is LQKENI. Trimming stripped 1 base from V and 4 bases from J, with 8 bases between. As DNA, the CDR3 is TGTGCCAGCTCACCACGACAGGAATACGAGCAGTACTTC. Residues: CASSPRQEYEQYF.

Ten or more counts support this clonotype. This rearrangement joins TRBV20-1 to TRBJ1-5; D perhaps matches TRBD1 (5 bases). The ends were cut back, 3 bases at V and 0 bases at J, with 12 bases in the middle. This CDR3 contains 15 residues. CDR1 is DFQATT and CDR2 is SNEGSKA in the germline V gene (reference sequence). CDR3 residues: CSASGGGNSNQPQHF. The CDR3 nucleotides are TGCAGTGCTAGTGGGGGGGGAAATAGCAATCAGCCCCAGCATTTT.

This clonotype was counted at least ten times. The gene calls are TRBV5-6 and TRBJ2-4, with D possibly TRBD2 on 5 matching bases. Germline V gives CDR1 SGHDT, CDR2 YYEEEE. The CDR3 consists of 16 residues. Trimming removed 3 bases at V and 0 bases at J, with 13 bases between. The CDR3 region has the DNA TGTGCCAGCAGCTCCCCCGAGGGTGGAGCCAAAAACATTCAGTACTTC. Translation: CASSSPEGGAKNIQYF.

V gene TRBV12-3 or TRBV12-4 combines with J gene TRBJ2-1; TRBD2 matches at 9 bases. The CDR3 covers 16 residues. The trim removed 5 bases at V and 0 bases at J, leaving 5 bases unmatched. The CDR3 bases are TGTGCCAGCAGTGCGACTAGCGGAAGCTCCTACAATGAGCAGTTCTTC. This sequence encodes CASSATSGSSYNEQFF.